Detailed here is one T cell receptor beta chain. The data stem from a study of blood T cell repertoires in COVID-19. Study summary: Spain, Italy and the United States supplied samples that represented acute and convalescent COVID-19. Sources were T cells, B-cell-depleted T cells, or PBMCs; the material itself was cDNA or gDNA.

Original processing methods: From reference gene primer amplification, estimates of nucleated cell counts were derived. TCRdb keeps only in-frame clones here, not all; method: immunoSEQ multiplex PCR. V and J calls and clone size are those listed in that table; D and trimming were worked out from the DNA. This sample has approximately 150,000 clones; approximately 89% occur once, and the top ten carry 1.7%. CDR3 size: 12 residues. V dropped 6 bases and J dropped 5 bases, with 11 bases sitting between them. The V call is TRBV12-3 or TRBV12-4, the J call TRBJ2-7; D gene ambiguous. The clonotype was recovered from a woman between 50 and 59 years old with acute or convalescent COVID-19. The sequencing sample was made of peripheral blood. In DNA form, the CDR3 reads TGTGCCAGCAGCCCTCACATGAACGAGCAGTACTTC. Translated: CASSPHMNEQYF.